The 4 T cell receptor beta chains reported below all come from one sample, sequenced in a study of shared T cell receptors in the human thymus. Profiling relied on immunoSEQ multiplex PCR, and the TCRdb table lists in-frame clones only, not all of them. The table lists 55,000 to 75,000 clones, more than 90% of them singletons. Sequenced input: thymocytes. The receptors stem from a human donor.

The rearrangement joins TRBV5-1 to TRBJ2-1; TRBD2 aligns across 12 bases. With 2 bases clipped from V and 12 bases from J, the junction kept 15 bases outside the gene matches. The V gene's germline CDR1 is SGHRS and CDR2 YFSETQ. This CDR3 contains 17 residues. CDR3 protein: CASSFPLRLAGGPRQFF. The DNA for the CDR3 is TGCGCCAGCAGCTTTCCCTTACGGCTAGCGGGGGGGCCACGGCAGTTCTTC.

The rearrangement uses TRBV6-6 and TRBJ2-2; a possible D gene is TRBD2 (6 bases). The CDR3 runs 15 residues. V shed 2 bases and J shed 3 bases, with 10 bases lying between them. Germline-derived CDR1 and CDR2 are MNHNY and SVGAGI (reference sequence). Here the CDR3 DNA reads TGTGCCAGCAGTTACGGGGGACTTCACACCGGGGAGCTGTTTTTT. It yields the protein CASSYGGLHTGELFF.

This clone was observed a single time. The V and J genes are TRBV4-1 and TRBJ2-7; maybe TRBD1 (6 bases). This CDR3 is 18 amino acids long. The ends were cut back, 1 base at V and 0 bases at J, with 19 bases in the middle. Germline V gene sequence: CDR1 MGHRA, CDR2 YSYEKL. The CDR3 sequence is CASSQALGALSHSYEQYF. Here the CDR3 DNA reads TGCGCCAGCAGCCAAGCCCTGGGGGCCCTAAGTCACTCCTACGAGCAGTACTTC.

The CDR3 coding sequence is TGTGCCAGCAGTCGGGACTCATTGGCATACGAGCAGTACTTC. Its translation is CASSRDSLAYEQYF. The rearrangement links TRBV6-5 to TRBJ2-7, with a tentative D call TRBD2 (6 bases). The germline V gene has CDR1 MNHEY and CDR2 SVGAGI. The CDR3 is made up of 14 amino acids. The germline V and J ends were trimmed by 5 bases and 4 bases, with 15 bases remaining between them.